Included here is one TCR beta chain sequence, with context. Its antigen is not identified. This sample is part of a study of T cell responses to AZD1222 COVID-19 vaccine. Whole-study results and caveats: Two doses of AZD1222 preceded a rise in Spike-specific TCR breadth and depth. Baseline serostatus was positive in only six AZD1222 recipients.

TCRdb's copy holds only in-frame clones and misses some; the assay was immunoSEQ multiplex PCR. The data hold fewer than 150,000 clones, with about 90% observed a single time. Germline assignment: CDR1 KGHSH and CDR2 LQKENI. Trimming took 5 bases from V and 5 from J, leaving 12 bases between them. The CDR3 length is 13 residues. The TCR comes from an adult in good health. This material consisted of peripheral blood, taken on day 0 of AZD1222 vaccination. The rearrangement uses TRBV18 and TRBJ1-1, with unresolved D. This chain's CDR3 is CASSEDGKTEAFF. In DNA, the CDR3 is TGTGCCAGCTCAGAGGACGGGAAGACTGAAGCTTTCTTT.